The subject of this entry is one T cell receptor (beta chain). Followed longitudinally, the Seattle patients had been enrolled during active infection. This sample was taken from a study of blood T cell repertoires in COVID-19. Study-level background: Collection of acute and convalescent COVID-19 samples took place in the United States, Italy and Spain.

The authors' processing: Reference gene primers were amplified, and this amplification served to estimate nucleated cell counts. TCRdb's table, derived via immunoSEQ multiplex PCR, lists solely in-frame clones and lacks some. That table furnishes V, J and clone size, whereas the DNA furnished D and trimming. The table lists about 58,000 clones, 65% to 90% of them singletons. Trimming stripped 1 base from V and 6 bases from J, with 19 bases between. This CDR3 contains 16 residues. CDR1 is MNHNS, CDR2 SASEGT, per germline. The chain employs TRBV6-1 and TRBJ2-7; possibly TRBD2 for D (7 bases). The sequence was obtained from a man aged 50 or older with COVID-19, enrolled during active disease. Sequenced material: peripheral blood. CDR3 loop: CASSEVRTGRGGEQYF. The CDR3 nucleotides are TGTGCCAGCAGTGAAGTTCGCACAGGGAGGGGTGGCGAGCAGTACTTC.